This TCR beta chain was identified during a study of T-cell memory formation after mild COVID-19. Study results and limitations: The study found balanced CD4/CD8 in clones contracting day 15 to 85 and a CD4+ lean in later expanders.

This clonotype was observed a few times. Its antigen is currently unknown. TCRdb analysed the 5' RACE reads with MiXCR anew, one entry per CDR3 protein. The sample holds about 270,000 distinct CDR3 sequences, 16% seen once. V was pared by 3 bases and J by 5 bases, with 10 bases of the junction left unmatched. This CDR3 has 15 residues. Germline V CDR1 and CDR2: LNHDA, SQIVND (reference sequence). The sample comprised PBMCs or a T cell subset sorted from them (not recorded which). The source of this sequence is a man younger than 30 who had mild COVID-19 (a few samples of this study predate the infection). Cell type and time point are not known. This chain links TRBV19 with TRBJ2-7, with 7 bases aligning to TRBD1. This CDR3 reads CASSIAGQDPNEQYF. For the CDR3, the DNA is TGTGCCAGTAGTATCGCCGGACAGGATCCCAACGAGCAGTACTTC.